What follows is one T cell receptor beta chain and its context. Its antigen is unknown. The data belong to a study of B cell selection in AIRE deficiency. Study results and limitations: Shorter CDR3s marked shared Treg sequences, biased toward few non-templated insertions. Tconv and Treg cells from AIRE-deficient patients resembled healthy donors in TCRBV usage, CDR3 length and diversity. Only approximately 10% of 3,000 to 4,500 shared Treg sequences were patient-specific; roughly 30% healthy-specific. TCRbeta-only data showed 36.6% of shared healthy Treg sequences in healthy Tconv.

Looked up from germline, CDR1 is LNHDA and CDR2 is SQIVND (reference sequence). V was pared by 4 bases and J by 4 bases, with 16 bases between. This CDR3 region has 15 residues. Sorting defined conventional CD4 T cells as CD4+CD127+. Using immunoSEQ multiplex PCR, the repertoire was profiled, and TCRdb retains in-frame clones only, with some absent. The table records tens of thousands of clones, 97% of them present only once. The chain combines TRBV19 with TRBJ1-2; TRBD1 might be the D (5 bases). Sequenced material: conventional CD4+ T cells sorted from PBMCs. The sequence was obtained from a human donor with AIRE deficiency. DNA of the CDR3: TGTGCCAGTAGTACAGATCAGGGCCGGGGCTATGGCTACACCTTC. It yields the protein CASSTDQGRGYGYTF.